This TCR beta chain is from a study of T-cell memory formation after mild COVID-19. General study findings and limits: Detection of some responders pre-infection suggested pre-existing cross-reactive memory T cells participated. Shrinking CD4+ clones were chiefly CM and EM; CD8+ ones were chiefly EMRA.

V dropped 2 bases and J dropped 2 bases, with 14 bases sitting between them. Per germline, CDR1 LGHDT and CDR2 YNNKEL (reference sequence). The CDR3 has 16 residues. One entry per CDR3 protein, called by TCRdb with MiXCR from the 5' RACE reads. This sample yields hundreds of thousands of distinct CDR3 sequences, of which about a fifth are seen a single time; roughly an eighth belongs to the top ten. With respect to this clonotype: Its antigen remains unknown.

The V and J genes are TRBV3-1 and TRBJ2-3; the D gene is possibly TRBD1 (5 bases). Material: PBMCs or a T cell subset sorted from them (not recorded which). The sequence was obtained from an adult woman who had mild COVID-19 (a few samples of this study predate the infection). Cell type and time point are not known. The CDR3 loop reads CASSQLIRADTDTQYF. The CDR3 region has the DNA TGTGCCAGCAGCCAATTGATCAGGGCGGACACAGATACGCAGTATTTT.